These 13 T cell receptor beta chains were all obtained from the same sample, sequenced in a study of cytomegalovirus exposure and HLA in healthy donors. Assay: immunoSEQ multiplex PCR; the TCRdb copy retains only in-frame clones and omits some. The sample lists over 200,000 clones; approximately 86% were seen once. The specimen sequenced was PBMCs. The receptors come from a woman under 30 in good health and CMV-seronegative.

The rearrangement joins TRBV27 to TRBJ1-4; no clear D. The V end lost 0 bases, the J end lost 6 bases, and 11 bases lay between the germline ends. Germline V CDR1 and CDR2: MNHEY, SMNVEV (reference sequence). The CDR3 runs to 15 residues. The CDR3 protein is CASSLSGQVDEKLFF. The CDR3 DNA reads TGTGCCAGCAGTTTATCGGGCCAGGTCGATGAAAAACTGTTTTTT.

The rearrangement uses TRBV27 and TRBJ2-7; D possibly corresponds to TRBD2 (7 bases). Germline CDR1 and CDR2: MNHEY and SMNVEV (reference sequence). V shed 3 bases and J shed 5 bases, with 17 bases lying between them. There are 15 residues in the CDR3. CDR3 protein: CASSFWAGEGNEQYF. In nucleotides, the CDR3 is TGTGCCAGCAGTTTCTGGGCAGGGGAGGGGAACGAGCAGTACTTC.

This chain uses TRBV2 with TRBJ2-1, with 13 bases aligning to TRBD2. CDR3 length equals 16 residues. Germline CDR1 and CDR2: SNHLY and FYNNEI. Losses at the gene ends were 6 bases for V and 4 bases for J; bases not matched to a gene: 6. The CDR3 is CASSTWTSGSYNEQFF. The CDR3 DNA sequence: TGTGCCAGCAGCACTTGGACTAGCGGGAGTTACAATGAGCAGTTCTTC.

The CDR3 DNA follows: TGCAGCGTTGGAGGAAGCTCCTACGAGCAGTACTTC. Encoded protein: CSVGGSSYEQYF. J is TRBJ2-7 and V is TRBV29-1; no firm D call. CDR1 is SQVTM and CDR2 is ANQGSEA in the germline V gene. This CDR3 is built from 12 residues. Deletions cut 4 bases from V and 0 bases from J, with 7 bases between.

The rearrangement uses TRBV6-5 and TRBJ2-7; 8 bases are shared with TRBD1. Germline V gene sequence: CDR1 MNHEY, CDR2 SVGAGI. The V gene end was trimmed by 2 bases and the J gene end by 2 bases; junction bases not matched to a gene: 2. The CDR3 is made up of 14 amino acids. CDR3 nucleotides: TGTGCCAGCAGTTACGGACAGGGTCCCTACGAGCAGTACTTC. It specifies CASSYGQGPYEQYF.

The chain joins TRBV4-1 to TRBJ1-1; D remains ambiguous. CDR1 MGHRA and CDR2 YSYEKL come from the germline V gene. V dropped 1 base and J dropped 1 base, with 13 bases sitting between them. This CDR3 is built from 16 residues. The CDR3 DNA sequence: TGCGCCAGCAGCCAAGTATGGCCTCGCCCGAACACTGAAGCTTTCTTT. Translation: CASSQVWPRPNTEAFF.

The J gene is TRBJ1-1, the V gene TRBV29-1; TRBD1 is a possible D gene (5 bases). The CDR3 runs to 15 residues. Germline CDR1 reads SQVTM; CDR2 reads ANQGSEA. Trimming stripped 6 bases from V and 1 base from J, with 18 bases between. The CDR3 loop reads CSVKVQGFGNTEAFF. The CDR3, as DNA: TGCAGCGTCAAAGTCCAGGGCTTTGGGAACACTGAAGCTTTCTTT.

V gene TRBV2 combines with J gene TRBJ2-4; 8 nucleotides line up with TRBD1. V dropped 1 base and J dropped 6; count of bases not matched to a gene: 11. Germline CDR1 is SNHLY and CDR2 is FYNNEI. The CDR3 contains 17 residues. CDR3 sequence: CASSEGRIGQGRNIQYF. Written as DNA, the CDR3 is TGTGCCAGCAGTGAAGGTAGAATTGGACAGGGCAGAAACATTCAGTACTTC. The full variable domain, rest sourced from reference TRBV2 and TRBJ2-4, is EPEVTQTPSHQVTQMGQEVILRCVPISNHLYFYWYRQILGQKVEFLVSFYNNEISEKSEIFDDQFSVERPDGSNFTLKIRSTKLEDSAMYFCASSEGRIGQGRNIQYFGAGTRLSVL.

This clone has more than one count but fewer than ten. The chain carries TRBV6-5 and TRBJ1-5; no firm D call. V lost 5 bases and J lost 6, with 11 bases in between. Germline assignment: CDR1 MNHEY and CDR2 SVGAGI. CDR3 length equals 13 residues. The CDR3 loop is CASSTAGGQPQHF. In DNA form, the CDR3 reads TGTGCCAGCAGTACAGCGGGAGGTCAGCCCCAGCATTTT.

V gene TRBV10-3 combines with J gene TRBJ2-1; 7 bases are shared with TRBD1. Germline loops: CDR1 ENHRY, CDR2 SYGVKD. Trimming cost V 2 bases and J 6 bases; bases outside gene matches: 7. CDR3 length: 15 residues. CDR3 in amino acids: CAISEPQNRGNEQFF. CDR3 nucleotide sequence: TGTGCCATCAGTGAGCCACAAAACAGGGGCAATGAGCAGTTCTTC.

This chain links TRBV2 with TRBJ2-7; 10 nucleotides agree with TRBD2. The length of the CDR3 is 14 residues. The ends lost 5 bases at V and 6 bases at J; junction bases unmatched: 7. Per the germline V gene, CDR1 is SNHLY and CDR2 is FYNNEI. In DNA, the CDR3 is TGTGCCAGCAGTTGGGTTGGGACTAGCGTCGAGCAGTACTTC. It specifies CASSWVGTSVEQYF.

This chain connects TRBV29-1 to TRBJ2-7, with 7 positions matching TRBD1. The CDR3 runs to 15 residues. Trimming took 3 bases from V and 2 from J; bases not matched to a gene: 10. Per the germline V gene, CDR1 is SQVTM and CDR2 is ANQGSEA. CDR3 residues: CSVDGGEGAPYEQYF. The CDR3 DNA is TGCAGCGTTGATGGAGGTGAGGGGGCCCCCTACGAGCAGTACTTC.

The CDR3 DNA is TGTGCCAGCAGGATTAGCGGGAGGGCCCCCGGGGAGCTGTTTTTT. Protein: CASRISGRAPGELFF. V usage is TRBV6-1 and J usage is TRBJ2-2; 11 bases agree with TRBD2. This CDR3 is built from 15 residues. V lost 6 bases to trimming and J lost 6 bases; unmatched junction nucleotides: 6. The germline V gene encodes CDR1 MNHNS and CDR2 SASEGT.